This T cell receptor (beta chain) originates from a study of T cell changes during pregnancy in multiple sclerosis. Libraries were prepared by immunoSEQ multiplex PCR; TCRdb keeps only in-frame clonotypes and omits some of them. The table shows 33,000 or so clones, with roughly 91% occurring only once. Germline V gene lookup returns CDR1 DFQATT and CDR2 SNEGSKA (reference sequence). This CDR3 spans 11 amino acids. Trimming stripped 1 base from V and 8 bases from J, with 8 bases between. Material: CD8+ T cells from peripheral blood mononuclear cells, obtained in the second trimester of pregnancy. V is TRBV20-1 and J is TRBJ1-2; D is uncertain. The origin of this receptor is a female donor in good health, enrolled as a control in a pregnancy study. CDR3 nucleotide sequence: TGCAGTGCTAGAGGACAAGACGGCTACACCTTC. Its translation: CSARGQDGYTF.